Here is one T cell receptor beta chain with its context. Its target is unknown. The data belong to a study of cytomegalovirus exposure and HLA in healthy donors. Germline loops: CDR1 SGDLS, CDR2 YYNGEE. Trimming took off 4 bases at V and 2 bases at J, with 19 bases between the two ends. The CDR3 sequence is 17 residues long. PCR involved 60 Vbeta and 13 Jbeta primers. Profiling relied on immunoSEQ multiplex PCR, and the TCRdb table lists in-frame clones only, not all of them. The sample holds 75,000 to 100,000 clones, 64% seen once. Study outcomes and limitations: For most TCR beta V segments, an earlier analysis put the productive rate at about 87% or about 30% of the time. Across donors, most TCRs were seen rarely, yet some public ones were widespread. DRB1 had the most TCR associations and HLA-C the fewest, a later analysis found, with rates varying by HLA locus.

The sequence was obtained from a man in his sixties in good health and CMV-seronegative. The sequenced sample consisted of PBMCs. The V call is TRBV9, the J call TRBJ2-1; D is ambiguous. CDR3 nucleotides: TGTGCCAGCAGCTCGCTGATTATAGCCCCCACCTACAATGAGCAGTTCTTC. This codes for CASSSLIIAPTYNEQFF.